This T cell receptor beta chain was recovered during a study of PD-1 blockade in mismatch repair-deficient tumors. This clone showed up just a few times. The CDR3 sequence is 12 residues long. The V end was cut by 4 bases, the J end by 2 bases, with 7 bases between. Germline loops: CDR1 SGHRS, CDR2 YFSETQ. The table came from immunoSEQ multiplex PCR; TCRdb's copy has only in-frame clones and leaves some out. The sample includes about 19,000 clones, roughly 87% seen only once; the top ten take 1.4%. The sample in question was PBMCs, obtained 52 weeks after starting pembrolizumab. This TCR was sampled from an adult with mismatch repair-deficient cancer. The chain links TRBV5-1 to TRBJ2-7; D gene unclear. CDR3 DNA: TGCGCCAGCAGCCTAGTCGCCTACGAGCAGTACTTC. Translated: CASSLVAYEQYF.